This T cell receptor beta chain emerged from a study of T-cell reconstitution after alpha-beta-depleted transplantation in children. Notes on the study in general: In patients about two months after transplant, alpha-beta T cells reportedly arose from several hundred expanded graft clones.

This clonotype was seen at least ten times. Its antigen is still unknown. The CDR3 runs 14 residues. V was cut by 3 bases and J by 6 bases, with 14 bases left in between. CDR1 and CDR2 from the germline V gene are SGHAT and FQDESV (reference sequence). Molecular barcoding with unique molecular identifiers was used for the TCRbeta library. Via MiXCR, TCRdb re-called the PCR reads, giving one row per CDR3 protein. The profile shows 200,000 to 250,000 distinct CDR3 sequences, about 7% of them singletons. Specimen: PBMCs, collected before TCRalphabeta/CD19-depleted stem cell transplant. This receptor was obtained from a boy aged 2 to 10 with acute lymphoblastic leukemia, due to receive a stem cell transplant. The V call is TRBV11-1, the J call TRBJ1-1; D unclear. CDR3 residues: CASSFIRPKAEAFF. In nucleotides, the CDR3 is TGTGCCAGCAGCTTTATCAGACCGAAGGCTGAAGCTTTCTTT.